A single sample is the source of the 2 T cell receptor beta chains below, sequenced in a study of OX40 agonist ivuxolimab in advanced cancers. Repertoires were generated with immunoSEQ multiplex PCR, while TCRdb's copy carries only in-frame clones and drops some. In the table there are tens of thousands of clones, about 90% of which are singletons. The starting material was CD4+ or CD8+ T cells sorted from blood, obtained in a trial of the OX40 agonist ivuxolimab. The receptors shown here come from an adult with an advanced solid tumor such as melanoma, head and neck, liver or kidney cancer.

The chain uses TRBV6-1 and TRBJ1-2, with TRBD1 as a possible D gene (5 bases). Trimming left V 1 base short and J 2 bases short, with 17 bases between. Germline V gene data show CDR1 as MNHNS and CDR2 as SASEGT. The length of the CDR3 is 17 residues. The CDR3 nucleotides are TGTGCCAGCAGTGAAGTACCCCGACAGAGCCTCAACTATGGCTACACCTTC. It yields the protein CASSEVPRQSLNYGYTF.

The CDR3 nucleotides read TGTGCCAGCAATGGGGCCCACAATGAGCAGTTCTTC. This sequence encodes CASNGAHNEQFF. The rearrangement uses TRBV27 and TRBJ2-1, with D maybe TRBD1 (5 bases). This CDR3 region has 12 residues. The germline V and J ends were trimmed by 7 bases and 5 bases, with 9 bases remaining between them. The V gene's germline CDR1 is MNHEY and CDR2 SMNVEV (reference sequence).